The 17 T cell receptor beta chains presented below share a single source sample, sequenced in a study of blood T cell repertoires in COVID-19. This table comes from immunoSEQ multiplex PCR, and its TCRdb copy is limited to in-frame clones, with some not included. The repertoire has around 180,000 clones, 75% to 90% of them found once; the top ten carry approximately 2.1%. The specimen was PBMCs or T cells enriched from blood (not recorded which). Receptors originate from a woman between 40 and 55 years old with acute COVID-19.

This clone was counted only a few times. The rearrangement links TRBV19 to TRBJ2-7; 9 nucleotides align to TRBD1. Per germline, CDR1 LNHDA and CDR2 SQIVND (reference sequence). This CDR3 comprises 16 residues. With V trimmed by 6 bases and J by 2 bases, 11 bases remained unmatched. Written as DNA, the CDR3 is TGTGCCAGTAGCCGTACAGGGGGCGAAAAGACCTACGAGCAGTACTTC. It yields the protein CASSRTGGEKTYEQYF.

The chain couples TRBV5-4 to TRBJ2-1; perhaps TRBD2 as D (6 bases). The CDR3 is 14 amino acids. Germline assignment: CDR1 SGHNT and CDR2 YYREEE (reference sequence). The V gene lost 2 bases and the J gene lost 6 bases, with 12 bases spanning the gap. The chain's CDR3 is CASSFRRDRNEQFF. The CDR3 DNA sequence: TGTGCCAGCAGCTTCAGGAGGGATCGCAATGAGCAGTTCTTC.

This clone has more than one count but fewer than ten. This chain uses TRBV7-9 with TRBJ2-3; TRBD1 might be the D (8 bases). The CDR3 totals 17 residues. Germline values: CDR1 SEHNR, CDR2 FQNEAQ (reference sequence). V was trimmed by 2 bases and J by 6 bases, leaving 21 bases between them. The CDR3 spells CASSLSAGGGRGDTQYF. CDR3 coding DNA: TGTGCCAGCAGCTTATCCGCAGGGGGCGGGAGAGGGGATACGCAGTATTTT.

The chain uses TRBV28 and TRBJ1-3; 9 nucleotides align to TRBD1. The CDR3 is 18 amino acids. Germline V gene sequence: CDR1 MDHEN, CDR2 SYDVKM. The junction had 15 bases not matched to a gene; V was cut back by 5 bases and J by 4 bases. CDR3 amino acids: CASSLDLRDRVTGNTIYF. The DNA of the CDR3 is TGTGCCAGCAGTCTCGATCTCCGGGACAGGGTAACAGGAAACACCATATATTTT. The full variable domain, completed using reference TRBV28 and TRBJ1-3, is DVKVTQSSRYLVKRTGEKVFLECVQDMDHENMFWYRQDPGLGLRLIYFSYDVKMKEKGDIPEGYSVSREKKERFSLILESASTNQTSMYLCASSLDLRDRVTGNTIYFGEGSWLTVV.

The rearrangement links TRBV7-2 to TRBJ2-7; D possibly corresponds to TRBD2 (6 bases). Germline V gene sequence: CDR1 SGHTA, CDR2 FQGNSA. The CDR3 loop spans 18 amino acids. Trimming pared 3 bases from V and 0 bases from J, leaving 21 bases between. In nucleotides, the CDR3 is TGTGCCAGCAGCTTTACGGCGGGGAGCGCCCGGAGCTCCTACGAGCAGTACTTC. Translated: CASSFTAGSARSSYEQYF. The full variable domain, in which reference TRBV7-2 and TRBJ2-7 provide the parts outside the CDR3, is GAGVSQSPSNKVTEKGKDVELRCDPISGHTALYWYRQSLGQGLEFLIYFQGNSAPDKSGLPSDRFSAERTGGSVSTLTIQRTQQEDSAVYLCASSFTAGSARSSYEQYFGPGTRLTVT.

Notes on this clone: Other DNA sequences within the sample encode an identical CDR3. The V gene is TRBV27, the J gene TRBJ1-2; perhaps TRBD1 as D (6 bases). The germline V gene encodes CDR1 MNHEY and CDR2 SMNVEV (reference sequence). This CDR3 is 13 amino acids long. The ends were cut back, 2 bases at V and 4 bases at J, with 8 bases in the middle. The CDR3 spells CASSLGGGYGYTF. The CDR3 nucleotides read TGTGCCAGCAGTTTAGGGGGCGGCTATGGCTACACCTTC.

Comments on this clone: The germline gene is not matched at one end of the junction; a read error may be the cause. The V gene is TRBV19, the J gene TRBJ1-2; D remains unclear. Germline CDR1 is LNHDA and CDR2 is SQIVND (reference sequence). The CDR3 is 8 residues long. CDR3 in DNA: TGTGCCAGTACCGGGGTCCCTTTC. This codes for CASTGVPF.

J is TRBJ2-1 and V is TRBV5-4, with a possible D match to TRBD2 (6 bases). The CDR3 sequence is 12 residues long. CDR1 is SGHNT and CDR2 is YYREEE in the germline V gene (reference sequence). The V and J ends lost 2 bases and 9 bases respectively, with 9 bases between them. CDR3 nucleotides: TGTGCCAGCAGCTTCACCGGGGGTGAGCAGTTCTTC. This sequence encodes CASSFTGGEQFF.

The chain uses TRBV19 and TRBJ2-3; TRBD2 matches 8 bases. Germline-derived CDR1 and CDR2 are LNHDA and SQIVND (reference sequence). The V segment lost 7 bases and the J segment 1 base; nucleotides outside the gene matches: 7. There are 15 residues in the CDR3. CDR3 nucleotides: TGTGCCAGTACGGGCGGGAGGCTGGGCACAGATACGCAGTATTTT. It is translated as CASTGGRLGTDTQYF.

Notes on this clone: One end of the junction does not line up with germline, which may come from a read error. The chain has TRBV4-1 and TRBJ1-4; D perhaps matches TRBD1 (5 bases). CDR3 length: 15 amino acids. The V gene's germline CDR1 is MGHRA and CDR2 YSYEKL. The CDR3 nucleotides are TGCGCCAGCAGCCAAGAGAAGGGGCCTAACGAAAAACTGTTTTTT. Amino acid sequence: CASSQEKGPNEKLFF.

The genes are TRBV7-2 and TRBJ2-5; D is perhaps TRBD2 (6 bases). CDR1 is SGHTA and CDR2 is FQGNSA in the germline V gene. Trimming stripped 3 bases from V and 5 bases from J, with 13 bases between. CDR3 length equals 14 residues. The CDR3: CASSFLGGGETQYF. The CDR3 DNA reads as TGTGCCAGCAGCTTCCTGGGGGGTGGGGAGACCCAGTACTTC.

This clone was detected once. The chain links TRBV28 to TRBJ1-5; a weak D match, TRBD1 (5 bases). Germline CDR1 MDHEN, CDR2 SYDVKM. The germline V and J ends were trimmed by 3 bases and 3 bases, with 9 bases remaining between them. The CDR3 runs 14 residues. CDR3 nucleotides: TGTGCCAGCAGTTTGAACAGGAACAATCAGCCCCAGCATTTT. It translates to CASSLNRNNQPQHF.

CDR3 sequence reads: CASSPRTSGRRSEQFF. As DNA, the CDR3 is TGCGCCAGCAGCCCCCGAACTAGCGGGAGAAGAAGTGAGCAGTTCTTC. The genes are TRBV4-1 and TRBJ2-1, with 11 nucleotides matching TRBD2. With 4 bases clipped from V and 9 bases from J, the junction kept 11 bases outside the gene matches. Germline V CDR1 and CDR2: MGHRA, YSYEKL. The CDR3 runs to 16 residues.

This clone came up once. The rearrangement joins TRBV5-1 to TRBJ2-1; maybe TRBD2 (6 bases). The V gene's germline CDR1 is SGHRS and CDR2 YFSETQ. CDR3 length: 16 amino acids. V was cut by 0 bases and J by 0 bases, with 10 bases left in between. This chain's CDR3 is CASSLDPAGSYNEQFF. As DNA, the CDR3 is TGCGCCAGCAGCTTGGATCCAGCGGGCTCCTACAATGAGCAGTTCTTC.

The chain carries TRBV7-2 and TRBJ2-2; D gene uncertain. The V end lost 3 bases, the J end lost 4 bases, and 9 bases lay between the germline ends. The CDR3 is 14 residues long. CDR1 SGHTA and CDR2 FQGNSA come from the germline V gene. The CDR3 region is CASSLRRRTGELFF. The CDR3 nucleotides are TGTGCCAGCAGCTTGAGGAGACGCACCGGGGAGCTGTTTTTT.

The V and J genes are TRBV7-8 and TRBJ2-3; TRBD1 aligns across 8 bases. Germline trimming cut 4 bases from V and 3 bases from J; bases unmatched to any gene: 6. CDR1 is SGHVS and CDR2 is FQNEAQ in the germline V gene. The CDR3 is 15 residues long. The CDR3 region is CASSSWTGMTDTQYF. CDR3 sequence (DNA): TGTGCCAGCAGCTCATGGACAGGGATGACAGATACGCAGTATTTT.

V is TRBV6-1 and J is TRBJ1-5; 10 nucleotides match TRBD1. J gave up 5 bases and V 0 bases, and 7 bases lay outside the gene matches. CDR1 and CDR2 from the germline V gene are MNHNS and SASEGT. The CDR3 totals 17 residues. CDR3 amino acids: CASSEAFGTGEDQPQHF. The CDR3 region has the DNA TGTGCCAGCAGTGAAGCTTTCGGGACAGGGGAAGATCAGCCCCAGCATTTT.